This T cell receptor beta chain derives from a study of shared clonotypes between healthy human individuals. Study-level results: Naive subsets generally exceeded memory subsets in estimated richness. Deeper or shallower sequencing was expected to change how clonotypes are shared among donors. The diversity represented, both genetic and in exposure history, was limited by few donors.

In germline, CDR1 is MDHEN, CDR2 SYDVKM. Trimming cost V 3 bases and J 10 bases, with 12 bases left between them. This CDR3 is 13 amino acids long. Assay: immunoSEQ multiplex PCR; the TCRdb copy retains only in-frame clones and omits some. Of approximately 2,300,000 clones listed, around 92% are singletons. A few counts support this clone. As yet, its antigen is unknown. From CD4+ cells came CD45RA+ naive and CD45RA-negative memory subsets. The chain employs TRBV28 and TRBJ1-4; D is unclear. The TCR was taken from a man between 18 and 29 years old in good health. Some clones in this sample may be carry-over from other donors' samples. Sequencing was performed on naive CD4+ T cells from PBMCs. Subset noted: CD45RA+ positively selected. The CDR3 loop is CASSLGFEGKLFF. CDR3 coding DNA: TGTGCCAGCAGTTTGGGGTTTGAGGGAAAACTGTTTTTT.